This T cell receptor (beta chain) was captured by sequencing in a study of T cells in Graves' hyperthyroidism and ophthalmopathy. Findings and caveats of the study: In validation, the model predicted ophthalmopathy. These predictions came a median about 6.5 months before onset.

With 0 bases clipped from V and 5 bases from J, the junction kept 4 bases outside the gene matches. Germline CDR1 reads LGHDT; CDR2 reads YNNKEL (reference sequence). This CDR3 spans 17 amino acids. Comment on this clonotype: What it recognizes is unknown. A read error may explain this, as a much larger clone is one base away.

RNA transcripts yielded amplified TCR beta CDR3 regions. The HTBI primer set drove a first-round RT-PCR of the TCR CDR3. TCRdb re-derived calls from the multiplex PCR reads in MiXCR, one entry per CDR3 protein. This table has about 620,000 distinct CDR3 sequences, around 15% appearing once. This TCR derives from a young woman with Graves' hyperthyroidism. The V call is TRBV3-1, the J call TRBJ2-1, with 13 nucleotides matching TRBD2. Sample: blood. The CDR3 spells CASSQEGLAGTHNEQFF. In DNA, the CDR3 is TGTGCCAGCAGCCAAGAGGGACTAGCGGGGACTCACAATGAGCAGTTCTTC.